The 23 T cell receptor beta chains presented below share a single source sample, sequenced in a study of blood T cell repertoires in COVID-19. Here immunoSEQ multiplex PCR was the method, and the copy in TCRdb shows in-frame clones only, minus some. Here the sample spans under 300,000 clones, about 90% being singletons. What was sequenced was peripheral blood. All receptors derive from a man between 60 and 75 years old with acute or convalescent COVID-19.

The genes are TRBV11-3 and TRBJ2-5; TRBD2 might be the D (6 bases). The CDR3 extends over 12 amino acids. Germline values: CDR1 SGHNT, CDR2 YENEEA. V dropped 3 bases and J dropped 5 bases, with 7 bases sitting between them. The CDR3 reads CASSLAGETQYF. As DNA, the CDR3 is TGTGCCAGCAGCTTGGCGGGGGAGACCCAGTACTTC.

This chain connects TRBV7-3 to TRBJ2-3; no clear D gene. This CDR3 has 16 residues. In germline, CDR1 is SGHTA, CDR2 FQGTGA. Trimming took off 10 bases at V and 1 base at J, with 21 bases between the two ends. As DNA, the CDR3 is TGTGCCATCCCATCGACCAAGACTCATGGCACAGATACGCAGTATTTT. Encoded protein: CAIPSTKTHGTDTQYF. Drawing the rest from reference TRBV7-3 and TRBJ2-3, the complete variable domain is GAGVSQTPSNKVTEKGKYVELRCDPISGHTALYWYRQSLGQGPEFLIYFQGTGAADDSGLPNDRFFAVRPEGSVSTLKIQRTERGDSAVYLCAIPSTKTHGTDTQYFGPGTRLTVL.

The CDR3 protein is CASSEARSGEGETQYF. CDR3 DNA sequence: TGTGCCAGCAGTGAAGCGCGGTCGGGAGAGGGAGAGACCCAGTACTTC. The J gene is TRBJ2-5, the V gene TRBV2, with D tentatively TRBD2 (6 bases). There are 16 residues in the CDR3. CDR1 is SNHLY and CDR2 is FYNNEI in the germline V gene. Trimming removed 0 bases from V and 4 bases from J, with 15 bases in between.

The J gene is TRBJ1-2, the V gene TRBV7-9; D unresolved. CDR1 and CDR2 from the germline V gene are SEHNR and FQNEAQ (reference sequence). CDR3 size: 12 residues. V lost 5 bases and J 7 bases, leaving 11 bases between the germline ends. The CDR3 spells CASSPAVGGYTF. The CDR3 nucleotides are TGTGCCAGCAGCCCAGCGGTTGGTGGCTACACCTTC.

This CDR3 is CASSPAPGENYGYTF. CDR3 sequence (DNA): TGCGCCAGCAGCCCTGCCCCGGGGGAGAACTATGGCTACACCTTC. This rearrangement joins TRBV4-1 to TRBJ1-2, with a tentative D call TRBD1 (5 bases). From germline, CDR1 is MGHRA and CDR2 YSYEKL. V gave up 4 bases and J gave up 2 bases, with 14 bases separating them. This CDR3 has 15 residues.

This clone has just a few counts. This rearrangement joins TRBV6-6 to TRBJ2-7; possible D gene TRBD1, 5 bases. V was pared by 6 bases and J by 6 bases, with 12 bases between. CDR1 and CDR2 (germline): MNHNY, SVGAGI (reference sequence). The CDR3 contains 12 residues. The CDR3 DNA follows: TGTGCCAGCAGGCCCGGACAAGGCGAGCAGTACTTC. This gives the protein CASRPGQGEQYF.

The CDR3 DNA follows: TGCAGCGTTGAGGCTGGACTAGCGGGAGGGCGGGGCGAGCAGTACTTC. Translation gives CSVEAGLAGGRGEQYF. The rearrangement uses TRBV29-1 and TRBJ2-7; 15 nucleotides agree with TRBD2. Germline values: CDR1 SQVTM, CDR2 ANQGSEA. V was clipped by 3 bases and J by 6 bases; unmatched bases: 9. The CDR3 extends over 16 amino acids.

This clone came up once. The chain uses TRBV19 and TRBJ1-2, with D possibly TRBD1 on 5 matching bases. CDR3 size: 17 residues. Germline values: CDR1 LNHDA, CDR2 SQIVND (reference sequence). With 6 bases removed from V and 1 base from J, the gap between germline ends came to 21 bases. The CDR3 reads CASSINLGQLINYGYTF. The CDR3 DNA reads TGTGCCAGTAGCATAAACCTGGGGCAGTTAATTAACTATGGCTACACCTTC. Combining the CDR3 with reference TRBV19 and TRBJ1-2 gives the whole variable domain DGGITQSPKYLFRKEGQNVTLSCEQNLNHDAMYWYRQDPGQGLRLIYYSQIVNDFQKGDIAEGYSVSREKKESFPLTVTSAQKNPTAFYLCASSINLGQLINYGYTFGSGTRLTVV.

This chain joins TRBV5-1 and TRBJ2-1; the match to TRBD1 covers 10 bases. Germline-derived CDR1 and CDR2 are SGHRS and YFSETQ. The ends lost 4 bases at V and 7 bases at J; junction bases unmatched: 11. The CDR3 covers 16 residues. The CDR3 reads CASSPTGTGVGNEQFF. The CDR3 nucleotides read TGCGCCAGCAGCCCAACAGGGACAGGGGTTGGGAATGAGCAGTTCTTC.

The chain couples TRBV11-2 to TRBJ1-5; 9 bases agree with TRBD1. After removal of 0 bases from V and 7 bases from J, the junction contained 4 bases not matched to a gene. The CDR3 is 15 amino acids. Germline V gives CDR1 SGHAT, CDR2 FQNNGV. As DNA, the CDR3 is TGTGCCAGCAGCTTAGATGGGACAGGGCGGCAGCCCCAGCATTTT. Amino acid sequence: CASSLDGTGRQPQHF.

This chain links TRBV6-5 with TRBJ2-3, with D hard to call. CDR1 is MNHEY and CDR2 is SVGAGI in the germline V gene. V was clipped by 2 bases and J by 4 bases, with 10 bases between them. The CDR3 length is 14 residues. Here the CDR3 DNA reads TGTGCCAGCAGTTACGAGGTAGCCCCAGATACGCAGTATTTT. It specifies CASSYEVAPDTQYF.

This chain connects TRBV19 to TRBJ1-5, with unresolved D. V shed 3 bases and J shed 6 bases, with 6 bases lying between them. The CDR3 length is 12 residues. Germline V lookup: CDR1 LNHDA, CDR2 SQIVND (reference sequence). This chain's CDR3 is CASSMYGQPQHF. The DNA of the CDR3 is TGTGCCAGTAGTATGTACGGTCAGCCCCAGCATTTT.

This chain uses TRBV6-6 with TRBJ1-2; weak D call: TRBD1 (6 bases). The V end lost 6 bases, the J end lost 5 bases, and 16 bases lay between the germline ends. The CDR3 has 14 residues. Germline values: CDR1 MNHNY, CDR2 SVGAGI (reference sequence). Here the CDR3 DNA reads TGTGCCAGCAGCCCTACAGGGACCCAGTATGGCTACACCTTC. Translating it yields CASSPTGTQYGYTF.

V usage is TRBV7-9 and J usage is TRBJ2-3; D is uncertain. The germline gives CDR1 SEHNR, CDR2 FQNEAQ (reference sequence). There are 16 residues in the CDR3. V gave up 3 bases and J gave up 6 bases, with 19 bases separating them. CDR3 in amino acids: CASSLLVGPKVDTQYF. Written as DNA, the CDR3 is TGTGCCAGCAGCTTGCTTGTGGGCCCCAAGGTGGATACGCAGTATTTT.

This sequence joins TRBV28 and TRBJ1-3, with D possibly TRBD1 on 5 matching bases. Per the germline V gene, CDR1 is MDHEN and CDR2 is SYDVKM. CDR3 size: 16 residues. V lost 4 bases to trimming and J lost 0 bases, with 13 bases between them. The CDR3 loop is CASSSTKGFSGNTIYF. DNA for the CDR3: TGTGCCAGCAGTTCCACCAAGGGGTTCTCTGGAAACACCATATATTTT.

The V gene is TRBV19, the J gene TRBJ1-5; maybe TRBD1 (6 bases). The CDR3 is 14 amino acids. V was pared by 9 bases and J by 4 bases, with 16 bases between. Germline-derived CDR1 and CDR2 are LNHDA and SQIVND (reference sequence). This chain's CDR3 is CASGQSTQNQPQHF. CDR3 sequence (DNA): TGTGCCAGCGGACAGTCTACCCAAAATCAGCCCCAGCATTTT.

The chain is built from TRBV18 and TRBJ1-1; 12 bases match TRBD1. CDR3 size: 21 residues. CDR1 and CDR2 from the germline V gene are KGHSH and LQKENI. V was pared by 2 bases and J by 3 bases, with 19 bases of the junction left unmatched. The CDR3 reads CASSPIGFSWGTGGWDTEAFF. The CDR3 nucleotides are TGTGCCAGCTCACCAATTGGATTTAGCTGGGGGACAGGGGGCTGGGACACTGAAGCTTTCTTT.

This clone occurred once. The junction and the germline gene differ at one end; a read error may be behind it. The genes are TRBV19 and TRBJ2-3; TRBD2 aligns across 12 bases. The CDR3 extends over 18 amino acids. Germline V gene sequence: CDR1 LNHDA, CDR2 SQIVND (reference sequence). CDR3 in amino acids: CASSLDGLAGSTTDTQYF. The CDR3 DNA sequence: TGTGCCAGTAGTTTAGACGGACTAGCGGGGTCCACCACAGATACGCAGTATTTT.

This clone was counted at least ten times. The chain uses TRBV5-7 and TRBJ1-6, with D perhaps matching TRBD1 (6 bases). TRBV5-7 counts as an open reading frame of uncertain function. V was pared by 4 bases and J by 5 bases, with 25 bases between. The CDR3 consists of 19 residues. The CDR3 is CASSGGAGQSLTHNSPLHF. Written as DNA, the CDR3 is TGTGCCAGCAGCGGGGGGGCTGGGCAGTCCCTAACCCATAATTCACCCCTCCACTTT.

With respect to this clone: The CDR3 carries no conserved terminal phenylalanine or tryptophan, so it likely arises from a read error. No DNA is shown, since the ends of the CDR3 on it are uncertain; the CDR3 is the one TCRdb lists. The chain carries TRBV3-1 (or the pseudogene TRBV3-2) and TRBJ1-1. Per the germline V gene, CDR1 is LGHDT and CDR2 is YNNKEL (reference sequence). The CDR3 adds up to 11 amino acids, both ends counted. The CDR3 protein is CASSPRQGLVE.

The chain recombines TRBV9 with TRBJ1-1, with D hard to call. This CDR3 comprises 15 residues. V dropped 0 bases and J dropped 3 bases, with 12 bases sitting between them. The germline CDR1 and CDR2 sequences are SGDLS and YYNGEE. The CDR3 reads CASSVGPGSDTEAFF. In nucleotides, the CDR3 is TGTGCCAGCAGCGTAGGGCCGGGGTCGGACACTGAAGCTTTCTTT.

This clone has a single count. V gene TRBV10-3 combines with J gene TRBJ2-3, with 8 positions matching TRBD1. Germline CDR1 and CDR2: ENHRY and SYGVKD. CDR3 length: 14 residues. J lost 0 bases, V lost 10 bases, and 6 bases had no gene match. The CDR3 sequence: CASEQGGSTDTQYF. Written as DNA, the CDR3 is TGTGCCAGCGAACAGGGGGGTAGCACAGATACGCAGTATTTT.

The chain has TRBV29-1 and TRBJ2-1, with a tentative D call TRBD1 (5 bases). Trimming left V 2 bases short and J 3 bases short, with 11 bases between. The CDR3 runs to 14 residues. CDR1 is SQVTM and CDR2 is ANQGSEA in the germline V gene. Here the CDR3 DNA reads TGCAGCGTTGAAAGACTCACAGGCTACAATGAGCAGTTCTTC. Translated: CSVERLTGYNEQFF.